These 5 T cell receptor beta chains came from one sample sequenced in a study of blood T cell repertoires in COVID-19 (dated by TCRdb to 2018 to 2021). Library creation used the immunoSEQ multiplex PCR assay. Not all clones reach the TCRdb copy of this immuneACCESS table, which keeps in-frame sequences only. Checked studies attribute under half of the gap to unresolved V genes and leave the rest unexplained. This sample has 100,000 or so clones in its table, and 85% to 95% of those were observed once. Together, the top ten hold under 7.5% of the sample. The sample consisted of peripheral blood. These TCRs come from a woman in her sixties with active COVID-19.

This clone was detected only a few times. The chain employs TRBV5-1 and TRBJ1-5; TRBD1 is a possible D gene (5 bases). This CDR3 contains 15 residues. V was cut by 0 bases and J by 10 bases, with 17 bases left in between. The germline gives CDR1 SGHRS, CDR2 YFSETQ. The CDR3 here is CASSLVGAPTSPQHF. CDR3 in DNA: TGCGCCAGCAGCTTGGTAGGGGCCCCGACTTCCCCCCAGCATTTT.

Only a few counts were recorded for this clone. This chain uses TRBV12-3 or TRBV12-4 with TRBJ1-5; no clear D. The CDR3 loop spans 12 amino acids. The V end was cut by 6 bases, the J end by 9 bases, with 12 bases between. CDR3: CASSTADWPQHF. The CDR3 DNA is TGTGCCAGCAGCACAGCGGATTGGCCCCAGCATTTT.

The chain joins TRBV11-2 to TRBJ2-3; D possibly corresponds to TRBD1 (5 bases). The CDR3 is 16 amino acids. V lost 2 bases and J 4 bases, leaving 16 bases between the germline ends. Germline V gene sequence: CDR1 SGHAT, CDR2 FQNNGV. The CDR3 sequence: CASSLTAGFSSDTQYF. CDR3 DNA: TGTGCCAGCAGCTTAACGGCAGGGTTCTCATCAGATACGCAGTATTTT.

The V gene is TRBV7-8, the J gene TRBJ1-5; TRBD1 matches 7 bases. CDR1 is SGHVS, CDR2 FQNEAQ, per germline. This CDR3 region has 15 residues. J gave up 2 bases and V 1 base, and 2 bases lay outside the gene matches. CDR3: CASSLEGAGNQPQHF. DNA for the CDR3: TGTGCCAGCAGCTTAGAGGGGGCTGGCAATCAGCCCCAGCATTTT.

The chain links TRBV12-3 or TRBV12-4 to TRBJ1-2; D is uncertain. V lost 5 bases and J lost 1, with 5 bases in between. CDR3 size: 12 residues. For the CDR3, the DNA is TGTGCCAGCAGTCCTAATAACTATGGCTACACCTTC. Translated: CASSPNNYGYTF.